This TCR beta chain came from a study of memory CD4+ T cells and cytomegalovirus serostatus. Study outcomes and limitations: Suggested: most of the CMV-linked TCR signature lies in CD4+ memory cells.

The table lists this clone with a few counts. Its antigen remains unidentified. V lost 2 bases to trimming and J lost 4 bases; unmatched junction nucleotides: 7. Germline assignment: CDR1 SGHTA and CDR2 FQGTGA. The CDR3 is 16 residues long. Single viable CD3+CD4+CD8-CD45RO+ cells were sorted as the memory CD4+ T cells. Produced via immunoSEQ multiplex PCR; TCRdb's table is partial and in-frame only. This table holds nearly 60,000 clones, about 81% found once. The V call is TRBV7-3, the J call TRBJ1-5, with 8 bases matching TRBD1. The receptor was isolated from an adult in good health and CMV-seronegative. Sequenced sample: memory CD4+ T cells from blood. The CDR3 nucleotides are TGTGCCAGCAGCTTACAGCTGGACAGGGATAATCAGCCCCAGCATTTT. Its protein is CASSLQLDRDNQPQHF.